This TCR beta chain derives from a study of blood T cell repertoires in COVID-19. Profiling relied on immunoSEQ multiplex PCR, and the TCRdb table lists in-frame clones only, not all of them. The data show about 54,000 clones, with 80% to 90% seen just once and around 3.4% held by the top ten. Germline values: CDR1 SGHRS, CDR2 YFSETQ. This CDR3 is built from 13 residues. Trimming took off 0 bases at V and 7 bases at J, with 10 bases between the two ends. The receptor was isolated from a man in his forties with COVID-19, enrolled during active disease. This chain connects TRBV5-1 to TRBJ1-1; D unresolved. The sample comprised peripheral blood. The CDR3 sequence is CASSLAQAREAFF. In nucleotides, the CDR3 is TGCGCCAGCAGCTTGGCCCAAGCCCGTGAAGCTTTCTTT.